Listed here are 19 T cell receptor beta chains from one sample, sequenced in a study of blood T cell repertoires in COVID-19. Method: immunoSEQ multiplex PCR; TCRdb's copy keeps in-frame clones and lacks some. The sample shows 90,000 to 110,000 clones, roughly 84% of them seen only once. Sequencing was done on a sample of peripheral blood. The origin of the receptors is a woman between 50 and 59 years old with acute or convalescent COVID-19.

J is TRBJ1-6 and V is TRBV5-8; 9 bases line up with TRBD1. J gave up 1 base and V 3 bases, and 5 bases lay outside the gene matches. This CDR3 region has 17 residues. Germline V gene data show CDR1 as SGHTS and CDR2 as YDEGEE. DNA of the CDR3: TGTGCCAGCAGCTCCCGGGACAGGGATTCCTATAATTCACCCCTCCACTTT. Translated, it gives CASSSRDRDSYNSPLHF.

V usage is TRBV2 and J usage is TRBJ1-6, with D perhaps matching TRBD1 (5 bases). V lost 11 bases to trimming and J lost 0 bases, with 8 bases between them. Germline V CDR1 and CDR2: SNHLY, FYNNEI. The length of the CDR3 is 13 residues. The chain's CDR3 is CAGASSYNSPLHF. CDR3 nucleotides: TGTGCCGGGGCTAGCTCCTATAATTCACCCCTCCACTTT.

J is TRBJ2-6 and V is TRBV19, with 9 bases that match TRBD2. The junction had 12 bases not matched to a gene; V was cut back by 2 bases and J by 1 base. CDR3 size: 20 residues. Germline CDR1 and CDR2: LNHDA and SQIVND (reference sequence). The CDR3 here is CASSIFGGLAGFSGANVLTF. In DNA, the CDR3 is TGTGCCAGTAGTATATTTGGGGGACTAGCAGGTTTTTCTGGGGCCAACGTCCTGACTTTC.

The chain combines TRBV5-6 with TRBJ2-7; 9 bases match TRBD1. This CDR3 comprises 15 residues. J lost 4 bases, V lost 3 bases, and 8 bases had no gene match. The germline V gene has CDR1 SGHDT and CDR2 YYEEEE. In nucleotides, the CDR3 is TGTGCCAGCAGCTATCCACAGGGGGCGCGGTACGAGCAGTACTTC. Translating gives CASSYPQGARYEQYF.

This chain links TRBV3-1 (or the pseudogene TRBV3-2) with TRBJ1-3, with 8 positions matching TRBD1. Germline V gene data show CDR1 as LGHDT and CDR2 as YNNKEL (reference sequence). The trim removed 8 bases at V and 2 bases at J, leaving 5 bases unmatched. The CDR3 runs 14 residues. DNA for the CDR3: TGTGCCAGCGGGTTACAGGGGGCTGGAAACACCATATATTTT. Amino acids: CASGLQGAGNTIYF.

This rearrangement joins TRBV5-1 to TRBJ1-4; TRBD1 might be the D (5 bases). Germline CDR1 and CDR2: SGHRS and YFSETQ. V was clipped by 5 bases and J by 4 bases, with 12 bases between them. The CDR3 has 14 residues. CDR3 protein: CASSPWTLNEKLFF. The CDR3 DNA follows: TGCGCCAGCAGTCCGTGGACACTTAATGAAAAACTGTTTTTT.

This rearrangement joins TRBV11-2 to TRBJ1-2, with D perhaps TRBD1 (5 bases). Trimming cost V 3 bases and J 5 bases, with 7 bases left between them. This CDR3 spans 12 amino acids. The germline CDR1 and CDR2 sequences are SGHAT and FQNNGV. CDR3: CASSFGTYGYTF. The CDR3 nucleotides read TGTGCCAGCAGCTTTGGGACTTATGGCTACACCTTC.

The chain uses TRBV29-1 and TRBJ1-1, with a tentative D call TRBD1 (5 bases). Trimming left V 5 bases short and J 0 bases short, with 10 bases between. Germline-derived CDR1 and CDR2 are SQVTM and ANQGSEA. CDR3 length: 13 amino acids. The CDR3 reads CSVRQPLNTEAFF. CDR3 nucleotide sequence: TGCAGCGTTAGACAGCCTTTGAACACTGAAGCTTTCTTT. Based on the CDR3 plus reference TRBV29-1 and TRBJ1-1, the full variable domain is SAVISQKPSRDICQRGTSLTIQCQVDSQVTMMFWYRQQPGQSLTLIATANQGSEATYESGFVIDKFPISRPNLTFSTLTVSNMSPEDSSIYLCSVRQPLNTEAFFGQGTRLTVV.

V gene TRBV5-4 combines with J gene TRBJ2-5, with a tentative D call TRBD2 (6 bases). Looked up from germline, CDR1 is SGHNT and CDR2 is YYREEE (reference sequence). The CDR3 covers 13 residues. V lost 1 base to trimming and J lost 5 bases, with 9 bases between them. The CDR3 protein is CASSLPGGETQYF. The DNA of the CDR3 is TGTGCCAGCAGCTTGCCAGGAGGGGAGACCCAGTACTTC.

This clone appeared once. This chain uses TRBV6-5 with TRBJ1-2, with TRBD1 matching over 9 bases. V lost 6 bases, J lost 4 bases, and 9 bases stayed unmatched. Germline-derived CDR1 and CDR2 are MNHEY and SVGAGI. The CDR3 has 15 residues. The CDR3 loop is CASSGPGTGTYGYTF. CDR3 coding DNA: TGTGCCAGCAGCGGTCCCGGGACAGGGACCTATGGCTACACCTTC.

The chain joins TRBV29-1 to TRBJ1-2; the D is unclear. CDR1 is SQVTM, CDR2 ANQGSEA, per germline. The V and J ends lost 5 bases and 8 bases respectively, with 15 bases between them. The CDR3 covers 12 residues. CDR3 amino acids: CSVNSGLKGYTF. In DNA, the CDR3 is TGCAGCGTTAATTCTGGCTTAAAGGGCTACACCTTC. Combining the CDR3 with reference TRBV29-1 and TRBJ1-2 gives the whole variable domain SAVISQKPSRDICQRGTSLTIQCQVDSQVTMMFWYRQQPGQSLTLIATANQGSEATYESGFVIDKFPISRPNLTFSTLTVSNMSPEDSSIYLCSVNSGLKGYTFGSGTRLTVV.

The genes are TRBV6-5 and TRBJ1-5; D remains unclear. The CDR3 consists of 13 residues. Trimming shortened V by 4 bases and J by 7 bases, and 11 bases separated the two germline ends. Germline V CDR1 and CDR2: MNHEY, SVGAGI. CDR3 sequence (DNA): TGTGCCAGCAGTTCCACCCAGTTCCAGCCCCAGCATTTT. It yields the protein CASSSTQFQPQHF.

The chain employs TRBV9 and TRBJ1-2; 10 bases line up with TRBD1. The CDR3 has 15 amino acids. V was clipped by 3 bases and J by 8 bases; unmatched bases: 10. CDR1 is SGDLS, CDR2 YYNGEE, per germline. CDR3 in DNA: TGTGCCAGCAGCGCCGCCGGGACAGGGGTTGGCGGCTACACCTTC. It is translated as CASSAAGTGVGGYTF.

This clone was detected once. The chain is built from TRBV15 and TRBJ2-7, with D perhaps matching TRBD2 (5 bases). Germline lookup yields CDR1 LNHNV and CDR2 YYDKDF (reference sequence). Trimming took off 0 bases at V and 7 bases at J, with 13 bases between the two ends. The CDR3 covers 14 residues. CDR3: CATSRDPGLGEQYF. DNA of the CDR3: TGTGCCACCAGCAGAGATCCAGGACTTGGGGAGCAGTACTTC.

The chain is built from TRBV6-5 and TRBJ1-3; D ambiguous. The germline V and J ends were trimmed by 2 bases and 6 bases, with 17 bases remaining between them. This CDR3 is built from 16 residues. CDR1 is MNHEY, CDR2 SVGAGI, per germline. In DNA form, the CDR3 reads TGTGCCAGCAGTTACCCGAGGGCATCAAATACAAACACCATATATTTT. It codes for CASSYPRASNTNTIYF.

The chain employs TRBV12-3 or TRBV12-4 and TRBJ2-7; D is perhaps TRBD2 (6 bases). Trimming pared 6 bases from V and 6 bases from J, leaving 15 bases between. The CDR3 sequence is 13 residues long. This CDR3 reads CASRGGDLLEQYF. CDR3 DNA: TGTGCCAGCAGGGGCGGGGACCTTCTCGAGCAGTACTTC.

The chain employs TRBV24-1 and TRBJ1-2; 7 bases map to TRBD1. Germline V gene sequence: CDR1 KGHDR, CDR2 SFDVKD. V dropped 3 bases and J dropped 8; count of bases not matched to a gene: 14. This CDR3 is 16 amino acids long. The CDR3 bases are TGTGCCACCAGTGATCCGCAAATTACAGGGGTTGGGGGCTACACCTTC. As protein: CATSDPQITGVGGYTF.

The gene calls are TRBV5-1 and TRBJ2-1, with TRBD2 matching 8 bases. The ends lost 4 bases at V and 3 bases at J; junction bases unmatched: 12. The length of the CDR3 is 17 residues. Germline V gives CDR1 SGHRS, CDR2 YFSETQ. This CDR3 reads CASSPGRGGRDYNEQFF. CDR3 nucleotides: TGCGCCAGCAGCCCCGGTCGGGGGGGTAGAGACTACAATGAGCAGTTCTTC.

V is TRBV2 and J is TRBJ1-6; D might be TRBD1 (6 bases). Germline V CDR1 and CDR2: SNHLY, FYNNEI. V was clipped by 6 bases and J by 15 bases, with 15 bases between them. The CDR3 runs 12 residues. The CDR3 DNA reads TGTGCCAGCAGCGCGGACAGCCCAAGCCTCCACTTT. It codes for CASSADSPSLHF.